Below are 30 T cell receptor beta chains sequenced from a single sample in a study of T-cell memory formation after mild COVID-19. Each CDR3 protein gets one entry after TCRdb re-called the 5' RACE reads with MiXCR. This sample carries about 620,000 distinct CDR3 sequences, about 20% of them seen once, and the ten largest clones take about 12%. Material: PBMCs or a T cell subset sorted from them (not recorded which). The receptors derive from an adult woman who had mild COVID-19 (a few samples of this study predate the infection). Cell type and time point are not known.

The CDR3 DNA reads as TGTGCCAGCTCCCGGTCCGGGACAGGGGGTTTAGAGCAGTACTTC. Its translation: CASSRSGTGGLEQYF. The genes are TRBV18 and TRBJ2-7; 11 nucleotides align to TRBD1. J was trimmed by 7 bases and V by 6 bases; bases with no gene match: 11. The CDR3 is 15 amino acids. Germline CDR1 is KGHSH and CDR2 is LQKENI.

This clonotype came up many times. The chain links TRBV7-3 to TRBJ2-3; 7 nucleotides agree with TRBD1. Germline lookup yields CDR1 SGHTA and CDR2 FQGTGA. With 8 bases clipped from V and 1 base from J, the junction kept 9 bases outside the gene matches. The CDR3 extends over 15 amino acids. CDR3: CASSPDRVGTDTQYF. The CDR3 nucleotides read TGTGCCAGCTCACCTGACAGGGTGGGCACAGATACGCAGTATTTT.

The chain links TRBV20-1 to TRBJ1-1, with D unresolved. V was shortened by 1 base and J by 10 bases, with 7 bases between the two germline ends. Germline CDR1 DFQATT, CDR2 SNEGSKA (reference sequence). The CDR3 extends over 10 amino acids. This CDR3 is CSARGVVAFF. Here the CDR3 DNA reads TGCAGTGCTAGAGGTGTCGTAGCTTTCTTT.

The chain couples TRBV5-1 to TRBJ2-1, with TRBD2 identical over 14 bases. CDR1 and CDR2 (germline): SGHRS, YFSETQ. With 0 bases clipped from V and 10 bases from J, the junction kept 3 bases outside the gene matches. This CDR3 has 15 residues. The DNA of the CDR3 is TGCGCCAGCAGCTTGGGGACTAGCGGGGGGCAGGAGCAGTTCTTC. It specifies CASSLGTSGGQEQFF.

In its sample, this clonotype was seen a few times. V is TRBV7-9 and J is TRBJ2-3; TRBD2 is a possible D gene (7 bases). The CDR3 sequence is 15 residues long. Germline-derived CDR1 and CDR2 are SEHNR and FQNEAQ (reference sequence). The V end was cut by 5 bases, the J end by 9 bases, with 21 bases between. In DNA form, the CDR3 reads TGTGCCAGCAGCGGAGGGGGGGCCGCAAAGATAACGCAGTATTTT. Amino acid sequence: CASSGGGAAKITQYF.

The V and J genes are TRBV11-1 and TRBJ2-1, with D tentatively TRBD1 or TRBD2 (6 bases each). Germline CDR1 is SGHAT and CDR2 is FQDESV (reference sequence). The ends were cut back, 5 bases at V and 7 bases at J, with 18 bases in the middle. The CDR3 contains 15 residues. CDR3 loop: CASSPGVPRGNEQFF. In DNA, the CDR3 is TGTGCCAGCAGCCCGGGGGTACCGAGGGGGAATGAGCAGTTCTTC.

To note about this clonotype: This may come from a read error, since a much larger clone is one base off. The genes are TRBV2 and TRBJ2-3; D is unclear. V lost 7 bases and J 1 base, leaving 6 bases between the germline ends. There are 12 residues in the CDR3. From germline, CDR1 is SNHLY and CDR2 FYNNEI. This CDR3 is CASIRGTDTQYF. CDR3 sequence (DNA): TGTGCCAGCATAAGAGGCACAGATACGCAGTATTTT.

This clonotype appeared a few times. The rearrangement joins TRBV10-3 to TRBJ2-1; 7 nucleotides align to TRBD1. The trim removed 10 bases at V and 5 bases at J, leaving 8 bases unmatched. The CDR3 length is 13 residues. The germline V gene encodes CDR1 ENHRY and CDR2 SYGVKD. DNA for the CDR3: TGTGCCAGCTCCCGGGACAGCAACAATGAGCAGTTCTTC. Translated, it gives CASSRDSNNEQFF.

This clonotype has only a few counts. The rearrangement links TRBV12-3 or TRBV12-4 to TRBJ2-4; 8 bases fit TRBD2. The CDR3 totals 15 residues. The trim removed 6 bases at V and 8 bases at J, leaving 12 bases unmatched. CDR3 in amino acids: CASSGGGLASDIQYF. The CDR3 DNA reads TGTGCCAGCAGCGGGGGCGGACTAGCCTCAGACATTCAGTACTTC.

This clonotype was counted ten times or more. The chain has TRBV3-1 and TRBJ2-1; D may be TRBD1 or TRBD2 (5 bases each). The CDR3 contains 16 residues. Germline V gene sequence: CDR1 LGHDT, CDR2 YNNKEL (reference sequence). The V and J ends lost 5 bases and 3 bases respectively, with 17 bases between them. CDR3 sequence (DNA): TGTGCCAGCAGCTCAGGTATGGGGGTTGGCTACAATGAGCAGTTCTTC. Translation gives CASSSGMGVGYNEQFF.

The chain recombines TRBV29-1 with TRBJ1-2; D remains unclear. The germline V gene encodes CDR1 SQVTM and CDR2 ANQGSEA. This CDR3 has 14 residues. V was shortened by 6 bases and J by 8 bases, with 22 bases between the two germline ends. The CDR3: CSVSPGAGLRGYTF. The CDR3, as DNA: TGCAGCGTGAGCCCAGGAGCGGGCCTGAGAGGCTACACCTTC. Full variable domain (rest looked up from reference TRBV29-1 and TRBJ1-2): SAVISQKPSRDICQRGTSLTIQCQVDSQVTMMFWYRQQPGQSLTLIATANQGSEATYESGFVIDKFPISRPNLTFSTLTVSNMSPEDSSIYLCSVSPGAGLRGYTFGSGTRLTVV.

The rearrangement uses TRBV14 and TRBJ1-1, with 7 bases fitting TRBD1. Per germline, CDR1 SGHDN and CDR2 FVKESK. This CDR3 has 19 residues. V gave up 2 bases and J gave up 4 bases; unmatched junction bases: 19. Here the CDR3 DNA reads TGTGCCAGCAGCCAATCGGGCAAAACAGGGGTCTTTTGGCGCACTGAAGCTTTCTTT. Translation gives CASSQSGKTGVFWRTEAFF. The full variable domain, completed using reference TRBV14 and TRBJ1-1, is EAGVTQFPSHSVIEKGQTVTLRCDPISGHDNLYWYRRVMGKEIKFLLHFVKESKQDESGMPNNRFLAERTGGTYSTLKVQPAELEDSGVYFCASSQSGKTGVFWRTEAFFGQGTRLTVV.

The rearrangement links TRBV29-1 to TRBJ2-1; D may be TRBD1 (5 bases). Germline V gives CDR1 SQVTM, CDR2 ANQGSEA. This CDR3 is built from 11 residues. The V gene lost 0 bases and the J gene lost 11 bases, with 8 bases spanning the gap. The CDR3 region is CSVEDQGKQFF. The CDR3 DNA is TGCAGCGTTGAAGATCAGGGAAAGCAGTTCTTC.

This clonotype was counted ten times or more. This chain joins TRBV6-1 and TRBJ1-1, with a tentative D call TRBD1 (6 bases). CDR3 size: 13 residues. V lost 6 bases and J lost 2, with 10 bases in between. In germline, CDR1 is MNHNS, CDR2 SASEGT. CDR3 DNA: TGTGCCAGCAGCTGGGGACAAAACACTGAAGCTTTCTTT. Its translation is CASSWGQNTEAFF.

The rearrangement links TRBV12-3 or TRBV12-4 to TRBJ2-7; the match to TRBD1 covers 10 bases. The trim removed 7 bases at V and 2 bases at J, leaving 5 bases unmatched. The CDR3 has 14 amino acids. The CDR3 bases are TGTGCCAGCACCCTGGGGACAGGGGCCTACGAGCAGTACTTC. This sequence encodes CASTLGTGAYEQYF.

V usage is TRBV19 and J usage is TRBJ2-5, with D perhaps matching TRBD2 (7 bases). Germline V gene data show CDR1 as LNHDA and CDR2 as SQIVND (reference sequence). V lost 3 bases, J lost 2 bases, and 13 bases lay in between. CDR3 length: 15 residues. As DNA, the CDR3 is TGTGCCAGTAGTATGGGAGGGGGACTACAAGAGACCCAGTACTTC. This codes for CASSMGGGLQETQYF.

The chain recombines TRBV7-6 with TRBJ2-5, with TRBD2 identical over 12 bases. The CDR3 is made up of 16 amino acids. Trimming cost V 4 bases and J 5 bases; bases outside gene matches: 8. Germline loops: CDR1 SGHVS, CDR2 FNYEAQ. The CDR3 DNA follows: TGTGCCAGCAGCTCGCGACTAGCGGGGGCCTTGGAGACCCAGTACTTC. This codes for CASSSRLAGALETQYF.

V usage is TRBV12-3 or TRBV12-4 and J usage is TRBJ1-4; D is unclear. V was trimmed by 5 bases and J by 7 bases, leaving 20 bases between them. The CDR3 runs to 16 residues. CDR3 nucleotide sequence: TGTGCCAGCAGTCTGGGTGTGGTCTACCGGGGTGAAAAACTGTTTTTT. This encodes CASSLGVVYRGEKLFF.

The chain links TRBV6-2 or TRBV6-3 to TRBJ2-1; maybe TRBD2 (6 bases). This CDR3 has 14 amino acids. The germline V gene encodes CDR1 MNHEY and CDR2 SVGEGT. V gave up 5 bases and J gave up 9 bases, with 17 bases separating them. This CDR3 is CASSHGLTDGEQFF. The CDR3 DNA sequence: TGTGCCAGCAGTCACGGACTAACCGACGGTGAGCAGTTCTTC.

The chain is built from TRBV3-1 and TRBJ2-3, with TRBD2 identical over 9 bases. V lost 8 bases and J lost 5; bases outside the gene matches: 8. This CDR3 is 14 amino acids long. The germline gives CDR1 LGHDT, CDR2 YNNKEL (reference sequence). The CDR3 nucleotides are TGTGCCAGCTCCGCGGGGGGGCCCGGAGATACGCAGTATTTT. Protein product: CASSAGGPGDTQYF.

This clonotype showed up many times. J is TRBJ2-2 and V is TRBV25-1; possible D gene TRBD2, 5 bases. Germline loops: CDR1 MGHDK, CDR2 SYGVNS. The CDR3 runs to 15 residues. The V end was cut by 4 bases, the J end by 1 base, with 10 bases between. CDR3 residues: CASSALGGNTGELFF. CDR3 DNA: TGTGCCAGCAGTGCTTTAGGAGGGAACACCGGGGAGCTGTTTTTT.

The chain links TRBV18 to TRBJ2-5; D unresolved. This CDR3 has 15 amino acids. V gave up 3 bases and J gave up 0 bases, with 11 bases separating them. Per germline, CDR1 KGHSH and CDR2 LQKENI. In nucleotides, the CDR3 is TGTGCCAGCTCACCGCCAGTTCAGTACCAAGAGACCCAGTACTTC. Translation: CASSPPVQYQETQYF.

This clonotype was seen a few times. This chain's CDR3 is CASSSNRLAGVEQFF. The CDR3, as DNA: TGTGCCAGCAGCTCAAACCGACTAGCGGGGGTTGAGCAGTTCTTC. The V gene is TRBV7-3, the J gene TRBJ2-1; 12 nucleotides line up with TRBD2. The V gene end was trimmed by 4 bases and the J gene end by 9 bases; junction bases not matched to a gene: 7. The V gene's germline CDR1 is SGHTA and CDR2 FQGTGA. The CDR3 covers 15 residues.

J is TRBJ2-3 and V is TRBV7-8, with TRBD2 identical over 10 bases. This CDR3 has 18 residues. CDR1 is SGHVS and CDR2 is FQNEAQ in the germline V gene. The V and J ends lost 0 bases and 5 bases, in that order; junction bases with no gene match: 11. CDR3 DNA: TGTGCCAGCAGCTTAGCGACTACTAGCGGGGACGGAGTAGATACGCAGTATTTT. Its translation is CASSLATTSGDGVDTQYF. The full variable domain, in which reference TRBV7-8 and TRBJ2-3 provide the parts outside the CDR3, is GAGVSQSPRYKVAKRGQDVALRCDPISGHVSLFWYQQALGQGPEFLTYFQNEAQLDKSGLPSDRFFAERPEGSVSTLKIQRTQQEDSAVYLCASSLATTSGDGVDTQYFGPGTRLTVL.

This clonotype occurred a few times. This chain links TRBV5-1 with TRBJ1-4; 9 bases are shared with TRBD1. Per germline, CDR1 SGHRS and CDR2 YFSETQ. CDR3 length equals 14 residues. The ends lost 0 bases at V and 7 bases at J; junction bases unmatched: 1. This chain's CDR3 is CASSLVDRGEKLFF. CDR3 nucleotide sequence: TGCGCCAGCAGCTTGGTGGACAGGGGTGAAAAACTGTTTTTT.

This clonotype has only a few counts. The chain joins TRBV4-2 to TRBJ2-1; TRBD1 or TRBD2 may be the D gene (6 bases each). V lost 4 bases and J lost 6, with 16 bases in between. The V gene's germline CDR1 is LGHNA and CDR2 YNFKEQ. The CDR3 sequence is 15 residues long. The CDR3 here is CASSPRDLGANEQFF. In DNA, the CDR3 is TGTGCCAGCAGCCCCCGGGACTTGGGGGCCAATGAGCAGTTCTTC.

This clonotype showed up just a few times. The chain combines TRBV29-1 with TRBJ2-6, with 9 bases lining up with TRBD1. The V gene's germline CDR1 is SQVTM and CDR2 ANQGSEA. V was pared by 5 bases and J by 0 bases, with 8 bases of the junction left unmatched. The CDR3 extends over 17 amino acids. The CDR3 region is CSVSGTGKVSGANVLTF. In DNA form, the CDR3 reads TGCAGCGTTTCAGGGACAGGGAAAGTCTCTGGGGCCAACGTCCTGACTTTC.

This clonotype was seen at least ten times. J is TRBJ2-7 and V is TRBV2, with D possibly being TRBD1 (5 bases). Germline V gives CDR1 SNHLY, CDR2 FYNNEI. The V and J ends lost 8 bases and 3 bases respectively, with 14 bases between them. The CDR3 runs to 13 residues. CDR3 sequence: CASEQALGYEQYF. CDR3 DNA sequence: TGTGCCAGCGAACAGGCCCTGGGCTACGAGCAGTACTTC.

This sequence joins TRBV7-2 and TRBJ2-3, with D perhaps being TRBD1 or TRBD2 (5 bases each). The CDR3 is 12 amino acids. Per the germline V gene, CDR1 is SGHTA and CDR2 is FQGNSA. V lost 3 bases and J 8 bases, leaving 9 bases between the germline ends. CDR3 nucleotides: TGTGCCAGCAGCTTGTCCGGGACTACGCAGTATTTT. Protein: CASSLSGTTQYF.

The chain carries TRBV25-1 and TRBJ2-7, with D maybe TRBD1 (5 bases). Per the germline V gene, CDR1 is MGHDK and CDR2 is SYGVNS. V dropped 3 bases and J dropped 9 bases, with 12 bases sitting between them. The CDR3 sequence is 12 residues long. The CDR3 DNA follows: TGTGCCAGCAGTGAGGCTAGTAGGGGGCAGTACTTC. Protein product: CASSEASRGQYF.